One and the same sample provided the 17 T cell receptor beta chains below, sequenced in a study of cytomegalovirus exposure and HLA in healthy donors. A multiplex PCR was run with 60 Vbeta primers and 13 Jbeta primers. Data came from immunoSEQ multiplex PCR; TCRdb stores just in-frame clones and leaves some out. The table records 150,000 to 200,000 clones, around 74% of them present only once. The source material was PBMCs. These receptors were collected from a female donor in good health and CMV-seronegative.

The chain couples TRBV7-2 to TRBJ2-7; D unclear. Looked up from germline, CDR1 is SGHTA and CDR2 is FQGNSA. The germline V and J ends were trimmed by 1 base and 2 bases, with 3 bases remaining between them. The CDR3 length is 12 residues. CDR3 nucleotide sequence: TGTGCCAGCAGCTTAGGTACCTACGAGCAGTACTTC. It yields the protein CASSLGTYEQYF.

The gene calls are TRBV6-4 and TRBJ1-3; D is ambiguous. This CDR3 spans 12 amino acids. The V end lost 2 bases, the J end lost 9 bases, and 8 bases lay between the germline ends. Germline-derived CDR1 and CDR2 are MRHNA and SNTAGT. In DNA, the CDR3 is TGTGCCAGCAGTGACGAGATGAGCACCATATATTTT. This encodes CASSDEMSTIYF.

This clone was recorded once. The V call is TRBV4-3, the J call TRBJ2-4; 10 bases map to TRBD2. The V and J ends lost 0 bases and 0 bases, in that order; junction bases with no gene match: 5. CDR1 and CDR2 (germline): LGHNA, YSLEER. This CDR3 spans 18 amino acids. The CDR3 nucleotides read TGCGCCAGCAGCCAAGAAGCTAGCGGGAGAATAGCCAAAAACATTCAGTACTTC. Translation: CASSQEASGRIAKNIQYF.

The chain uses TRBV6-5 and TRBJ1-2, with 9 nucleotides matching TRBD1. The V segment lost 2 bases and the J segment 0 bases; nucleotides outside the gene matches: 1. Germline V CDR1 and CDR2: MNHEY, SVGAGI. CDR3 size: 15 residues. CDR3 DNA: TGTGCCAGCAGTTACGACAGGGGGGCTAACTATGGCTACACCTTC. The encoded protein is CASSYDRGANYGYTF.

The genes are TRBV5-6 and TRBJ1-1; 8 positions match TRBD1. Trimming took 2 bases from V and 1 from J; bases not matched to a gene: 1. CDR1 is SGHDT and CDR2 is YYEEEE in the germline V gene. The CDR3 is made up of 14 amino acids. CDR3 nucleotide sequence: TGTGCCAGCAGCTTTGGACAGGGGAACACTGAAGCTTTCTTT. Its translation is CASSFGQGNTEAFF.

DNA of the CDR3: TGTGCCAGTAGTATAGCGCGGGGACGTCTCCTTGGCAATGAGCAGTTCTTC. It translates to CASSIARGRLLGNEQFF. The V gene is TRBV19, the J gene TRBJ2-1; D may be TRBD2 (6 bases). V lost 1 base, J lost 6 bases, and 19 bases lay in between. Germline V gene sequence: CDR1 LNHDA, CDR2 SQIVND (reference sequence). This CDR3 has 17 amino acids.

The chain carries TRBV4-2 and TRBJ2-7; TRBD2 agrees at 7 bases. Looked up from germline, CDR1 is LGHNA and CDR2 is YNFKEQ. With 0 bases clipped from V and 7 bases from J, the junction kept 15 bases outside the gene matches. The CDR3 extends over 17 amino acids. The CDR3 DNA follows: TGTGCCAGCAGCCAAGATGAGGCGGGGGATTTACATGGGGAGCAGTACTTC. It is translated as CASSQDEAGDLHGEQYF.

The chain joins TRBV9 to TRBJ1-2; tentative D call: TRBD1 (5 bases). There are 15 residues in the CDR3. Looked up from germline, CDR1 is SGDLS and CDR2 is YYNGEE. V lost 0 bases, J lost 5 bases, and 14 bases lay in between. CDR3: CASSVGGGAGYGYTF. The CDR3 nucleotides read TGTGCCAGCAGCGTAGGTGGTGGGGCTGGGTATGGCTACACCTTC. Looking up the rest from reference TRBV9 and TRBJ1-2 gives the full variable domain: DSGVTQTPKHLITATGQRVTLRCSPRSGDLSVYWYQQSLDQGLQFLIQYYNGEERAKGNILERFSAQQFPDLHSELNLSSLELGDSALYFCASSVGGGAGYGYTFGSGTRLTVV.

V is TRBV6-5 and J is TRBJ2-4; 9 bases are a match to TRBD2. V was clipped by 5 bases and J by 0 bases; unmatched bases: 2. This CDR3 has 15 amino acids. CDR1 and CDR2 from the germline V gene are MNHEY and SVGAGI. The DNA of the CDR3 is TGTGCCAGCAGTATAGCGGGGGCAGCCAAAAACATTCAGTACTTC. Translating it yields CASSIAGAAKNIQYF.

V and J are TRBV4-1 and TRBJ2-5; 8 bases are shared with TRBD2. The CDR3 sequence is 17 residues long. J gave up 5 bases and V 3 bases, and 14 bases lay outside the gene matches. In germline, CDR1 is MGHRA, CDR2 YSYEKL. The CDR3 nucleotides are TGCGCCAGCAGCCACCCCCTGCGCGGGGGGTCGGAGGAGACCCAGTACTTC. Translation gives CASSHPLRGGSEETQYF.

The sample holds a few counts of this clone. The chain joins TRBV5-6 to TRBJ2-5; TRBD2 might be the D (7 bases). V was pared by 1 base and J by 7 bases, with 20 bases between. The CDR3 has 16 residues. Germline CDR1 is SGHDT and CDR2 is YYEEEE. The CDR3: CASSLIPSGLGGTQYF. The CDR3 DNA reads as TGTGCCAGCAGCTTGATCCCTAGCGGTCTAGGGGGGACCCAGTACTTC.

The CDR3 DNA reads as TGCGCCAGCAGCCAAGCGGGGGGCCCAGATACGCAGTATTTT. This translates into CASSQAGGPDTQYF. The chain joins TRBV4-1 to TRBJ2-3; a possible D gene is TRBD2 (7 bases). The CDR3 runs 14 residues. Per the germline V gene, CDR1 is MGHRA and CDR2 is YSYEKL. The V end lost 1 base, the J end lost 4 bases, and 9 bases lay between the germline ends.

This clone appeared once. This chain uses TRBV28 with TRBJ1-3; TRBD1 matches 12 bases. The V gene's germline CDR1 is MDHEN and CDR2 SYDVKM. The CDR3 totals 15 residues. J was trimmed by 8 bases and V by 5 bases; bases with no gene match: 7. The CDR3 loop is CASSEPGQGADTIYF. DNA for the CDR3: TGTGCCAGCAGTGAGCCGGGACAGGGGGCGGACACCATATATTTT. Full variable domain (remainder filled in from reference TRBV28 and TRBJ1-3): DVKVTQSSRYLVKRTGEKVFLECVQDMDHENMFWYRQDPGLGLRLIYFSYDVKMKEKGDIPEGYSVSREKKERFSLILESASTNQTSMYLCASSEPGQGADTIYFGEGSWLTVV.

V and J are TRBV2 and TRBJ2-1, with TRBD2 matching over 8 bases. Germline CDR1 and CDR2: SNHLY and FYNNEI. The CDR3 spans 14 residues. V dropped 4 bases and J dropped 6; count of bases not matched to a gene: 5. The CDR3 sequence: CASSGREGVNEQFF. The DNA of the CDR3 is TGTGCCAGCAGTGGCCGGGAGGGTGTCAATGAGCAGTTCTTC.

This chain uses TRBV30 with TRBJ1-4, with 11 bases matching TRBD1. Trimming at V came to 4 bases and at J to 7 bases, leaving 14 bases not matched to a gene. CDR3 length equals 17 residues. The germline V gene has CDR1 GTSNPN and CDR2 SVGIG (reference sequence). The CDR3 nucleotides read TGTGCCTGGACCCGGACAGGGGGCGCGTTCGGCGGTGAAAAACTGTTTTTT. Translating gives CAWTRTGGAFGGEKLFF.

This clone was recorded once. The DNA for the CDR3 is TGCGCCAGCAGCCAAAGATTCCAGGGGGCTGACGAGCAGTACTTC. Its protein product is CASSQRFQGADEQYF. The chain joins TRBV4-3 to TRBJ2-7, with 8 bases aligning to TRBD1. V gave up 2 bases and J gave up 5 bases; unmatched junction bases: 8. Germline V gene data show CDR1 as LGHNA and CDR2 as YSLEER. CDR3 size: 15 residues.

This chain uses TRBV19 with TRBJ1-4; 8 bases are a match to TRBD1. The germline V gene encodes CDR1 LNHDA and CDR2 SQIVND (reference sequence). Trimming at V came to 5 bases and at J to 2 bases, leaving 4 bases not matched to a gene. The CDR3 length is 15 residues. CDR3 sequence: CASSPPGGTNEKLFF. CDR3 nucleotides: TGTGCCAGTAGTCCCCCAGGGGGCACTAATGAAAAACTGTTTTTT.